These 7 T cell receptor beta chains were all obtained from the same sample, sequenced in a study of blood T cell repertoires in COVID-19. TCRdb's table, derived via immunoSEQ multiplex PCR, lists solely in-frame clones and lacks some. Seen here are hundreds of thousands of clones, roughly 83% observed once, and the top ten hold approximately 2.1%. Sequences were obtained from PBMCs or T cells enriched from blood (not recorded which). These receptors were taken from a woman aged 45-60 years who had recovered from COVID-19.

The rearrangement joins TRBV5-1 to TRBJ2-5, with 11 bases identical to TRBD2. After removal of 0 bases from V and 5 bases from J, the junction contained 3 bases not matched to a gene. The CDR3 loop spans 15 amino acids. Germline V gene lookup returns CDR1 SGHRS and CDR2 YFSETQ. The CDR3 DNA reads as TGCGCCAGCAGCTTGGTAGTAGCGGGAGGGGAGACCCAGTACTTC. It codes for CASSLVVAGGETQYF.

This chain links TRBV5-4 with TRBJ1-1, with 9 bases fitting TRBD1. The CDR3 sequence is 12 residues long. J was trimmed by 8 bases and V by 3 bases; bases with no gene match: 2. Germline CDR1 and CDR2: SGHNT and YYREEE (reference sequence). CDR3 DNA sequence: TGTGCCAGCAGCTCCGGGACAGGGGAAGCTTTCTTT. Protein sequence: CASSSGTGEAFF.

V and J are TRBV30 and TRBJ1-3; tentative D call: TRBD1 (5 bases). The germline V gene has CDR1 GTSNPN and CDR2 SVGIG (reference sequence). The CDR3 spans 15 residues. V was cut by 4 bases and J by 6 bases, with 19 bases left in between. DNA of the CDR3: TGTGCCTGGACGTCGGTCAGGGCTTCGGAAAACACCATATATTTT. Translation: CAWTSVRASENTIYF.

V gene TRBV18 combines with J gene TRBJ2-3, with 8 bases that match TRBD2. From germline, CDR1 is KGHSH and CDR2 LQKENI. The V and J ends lost 3 bases and 4 bases, in that order; junction bases with no gene match: 9. The CDR3 has 16 amino acids. The chain's CDR3 is CASSPPGTSRPDTQYF. The DNA for the CDR3 is TGTGCCAGCTCACCGCCCGGGACTAGTCGCCCAGATACGCAGTATTTT.

The chain joins TRBV6-5 to TRBJ1-2; D gene uncertain. This CDR3 is built from 12 residues. V lost 2 bases to trimming and J lost 5 bases, with 6 bases between them. The germline V gene has CDR1 MNHEY and CDR2 SVGAGI. CDR3 residues: CASSYAGYGYTF. DNA of the CDR3: TGTGCCAGCAGTTACGCGGGGTATGGCTACACCTTC.

The CDR3 nucleotides are TGTGCCAGCAGCTTGGAGGCTAGCGGGAGTCTCAATGAGCAGTTCTTC. This encodes CASSLEASGSLNEQFF. The V and J genes are TRBV5-5 and TRBJ2-1; 10 nucleotides align to TRBD2. The germline gives CDR1 SGHKS, CDR2 YYEKEE (reference sequence). Trimming at V came to 0 bases and at J to 6 bases, leaving 6 bases not matched to a gene. CDR3 length: 16 residues.

CDR3: CASSYRQGDGYTF. DNA of the CDR3: TGTGCCAGCAGTTACCGCCAGGGTGACGGCTACACCTTC. The chain couples TRBV6-5 to TRBJ1-2; tentatively, D is TRBD1 (5 bases). The germline V gene encodes CDR1 MNHEY and CDR2 SVGAGI. Trimming shortened V by 2 bases and J by 8 bases, and 12 bases separated the two germline ends. CDR3 length: 13 residues.